This T cell receptor (beta chain) was observed in a study of regulatory and conventional T cells in RAG deficiency. Study-level results: These Omenn syndrome Treg sorts may hold peripherally activated cells instead.

About this clone itself: Its antigen is currently unknown.

Some clones are missing from TCRdb's copy, which holds only in-frame ones; the method was immunoSEQ multiplex PCR. This table holds 25,000 to 35,000 clones, around 96% found once. Per the germline V gene, CDR1 is SGHNT and CDR2 is YYREEE (reference sequence). The CDR3 spans 16 residues. The junction had 10 bases not matched to a gene; V was cut back by 4 bases and J by 5 bases. Genomic DNA came from blood conventional CD4+ T cells gated CD25-low CD127-high. These same records also appear under a second study, on regulatory T cells. That report notes: Primers: 52 TRBV forward and 13 TRBJ reverse.

The rearrangement links TRBV5-4 to TRBJ2-2, with 8 bases fitting TRBD1. The specimen sequenced was CD25- CD4+ T cells sorted from blood. The source of this sequence is a human donor in good health. In DNA, the CDR3 is TGTGCCAGCAGCCTAAGCAGGACAGGGAGAACCGGGGAGCTGTTTTTT. This gives the protein CASSLSRTGRTGELFF. The whole variable domain, remainder taken from reference TRBV5-4 and TRBJ2-2, is ETGVTQSPTHLIKTRGQQVTLRCSSQSGHNTVSWYQQALGQGPQFIFQYYREEENGRGNFPPRFSGLQFPNYSSELNVNALELDDSALYLCASSLSRTGRTGELFFGEGSRLTVL.